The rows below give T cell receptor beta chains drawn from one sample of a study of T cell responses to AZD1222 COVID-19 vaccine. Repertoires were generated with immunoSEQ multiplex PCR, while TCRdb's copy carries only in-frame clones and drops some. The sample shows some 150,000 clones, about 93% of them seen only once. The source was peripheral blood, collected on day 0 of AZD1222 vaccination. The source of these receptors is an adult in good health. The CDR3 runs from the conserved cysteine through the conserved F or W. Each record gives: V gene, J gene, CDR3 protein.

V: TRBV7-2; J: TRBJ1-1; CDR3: CASSFTPGDTEAFF
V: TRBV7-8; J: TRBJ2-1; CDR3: CASSLAAGGPLYNEQFF
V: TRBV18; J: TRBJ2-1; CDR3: CASSPTGTGDNEQFF
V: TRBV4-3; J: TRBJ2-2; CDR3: CASSRALQGSAGELFF
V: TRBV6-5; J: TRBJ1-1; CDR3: CASSSRRGRGKTEAFF
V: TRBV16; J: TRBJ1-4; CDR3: CASSRGQGNEKLFF
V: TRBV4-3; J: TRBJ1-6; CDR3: CASSQDAGTGESPLHF
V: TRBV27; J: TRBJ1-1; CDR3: CASSLSVATEAFF
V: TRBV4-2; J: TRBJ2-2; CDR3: CASSRVDRDRTGELFF
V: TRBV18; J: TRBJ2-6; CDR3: CASSPNRGSGANVLTF
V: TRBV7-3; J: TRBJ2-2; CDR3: CASRPQERGNTGELFF
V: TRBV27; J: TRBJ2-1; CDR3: CASSPRTVNNEQFF
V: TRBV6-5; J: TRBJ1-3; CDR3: CASSQLLTAGNTIYF
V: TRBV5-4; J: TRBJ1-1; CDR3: CASSPEAGTAFF
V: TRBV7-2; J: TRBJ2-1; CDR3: CASSPGLAGNNEQFF
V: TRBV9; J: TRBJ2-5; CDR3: CASAGQQETQYF
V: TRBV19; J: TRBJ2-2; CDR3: CATSSTATGELFF
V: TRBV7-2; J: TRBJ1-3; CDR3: CASSSQKAGNTIYF
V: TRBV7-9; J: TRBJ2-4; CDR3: CASTLGPAGVAKNIQYF
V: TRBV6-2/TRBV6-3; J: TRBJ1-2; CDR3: CASSYSIGGGYGYTF
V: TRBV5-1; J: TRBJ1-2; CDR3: CASSLSQYYGYTF
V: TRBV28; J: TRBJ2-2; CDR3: CASREGTGELFF
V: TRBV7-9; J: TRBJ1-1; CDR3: CASSLEGSRRDPEAFF
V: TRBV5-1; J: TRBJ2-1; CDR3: CASSLKVSGDSYNEQFF
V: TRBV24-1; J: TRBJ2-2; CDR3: CATSDLADTGELFF
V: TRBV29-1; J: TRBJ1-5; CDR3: CSVEAGLTRGRGNQPQHF
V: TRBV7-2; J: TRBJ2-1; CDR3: CASSWRRMDNEQFF
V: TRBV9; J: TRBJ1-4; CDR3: CASSVAGSLNEKLFF
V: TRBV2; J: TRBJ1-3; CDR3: CASSRAAGNTIYF
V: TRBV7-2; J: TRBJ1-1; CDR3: CASSSQRGRNTEAFF
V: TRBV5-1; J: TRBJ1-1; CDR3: CASSLLGQLNTEAFF
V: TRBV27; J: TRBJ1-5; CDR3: CASSLFRGDQPQHF
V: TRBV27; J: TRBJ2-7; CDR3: CASSLSGGTGTFEQYF
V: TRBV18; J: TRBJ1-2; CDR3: CASSPSSGTGDYGYTF
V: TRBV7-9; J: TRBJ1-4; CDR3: CASSARNEKLFF
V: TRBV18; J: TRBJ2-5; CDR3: CASSSGPGTGDETQYF
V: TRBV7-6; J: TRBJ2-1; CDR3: CASSSSGGAGNEQFF
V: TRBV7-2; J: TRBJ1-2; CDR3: CASSLKQGAGGYTF
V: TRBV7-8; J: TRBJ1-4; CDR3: CASSPPGVVEKLFF
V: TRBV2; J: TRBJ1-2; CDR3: CASSENRQNYGYTF
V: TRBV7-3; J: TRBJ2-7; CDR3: CASSLVRGSGEQYF
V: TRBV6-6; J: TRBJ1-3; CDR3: CASSLAGVVGNTIYF
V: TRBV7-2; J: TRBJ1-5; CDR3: CASSFNPRAYNQPQHF
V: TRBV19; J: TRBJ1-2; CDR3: CASSILQGNGYTF
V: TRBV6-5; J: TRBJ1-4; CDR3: CASSYGWGANEKLFF
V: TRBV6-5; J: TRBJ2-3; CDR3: CASSYSPGFGTDTQYF
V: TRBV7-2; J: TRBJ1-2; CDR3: CASSSTFWEYGYTF
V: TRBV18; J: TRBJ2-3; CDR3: CASSPGSSGGPDTQYF
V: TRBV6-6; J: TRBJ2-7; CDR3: CASSFATNGYEQYF
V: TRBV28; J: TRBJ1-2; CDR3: CASSFEGARRVYGYTF
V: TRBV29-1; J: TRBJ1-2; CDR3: CSVDRPNYGYTF
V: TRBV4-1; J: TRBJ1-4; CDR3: CASSQILGEKLFF
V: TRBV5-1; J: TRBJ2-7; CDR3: CASSLGGPPSYEQYF
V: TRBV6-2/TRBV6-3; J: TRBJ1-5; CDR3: CASSYGTAYNQPQHF
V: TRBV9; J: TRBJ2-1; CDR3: CASSAAPNEQFF
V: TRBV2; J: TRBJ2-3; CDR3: CASLQRETDTQYF
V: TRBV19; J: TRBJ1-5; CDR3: CASSILVGDQPQHF